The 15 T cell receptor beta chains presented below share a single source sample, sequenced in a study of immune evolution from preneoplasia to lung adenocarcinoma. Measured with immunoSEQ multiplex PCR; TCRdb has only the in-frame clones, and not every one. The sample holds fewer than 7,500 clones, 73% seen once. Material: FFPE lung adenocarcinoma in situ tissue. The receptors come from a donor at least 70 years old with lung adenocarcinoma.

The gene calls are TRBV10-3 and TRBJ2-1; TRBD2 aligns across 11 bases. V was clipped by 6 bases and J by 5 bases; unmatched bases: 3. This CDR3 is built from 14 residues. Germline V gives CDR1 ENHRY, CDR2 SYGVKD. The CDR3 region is CAISPLAGDNEQFF. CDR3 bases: TGTGCCATCAGCCCACTAGCGGGGGACAATGAGCAGTTCTTC.

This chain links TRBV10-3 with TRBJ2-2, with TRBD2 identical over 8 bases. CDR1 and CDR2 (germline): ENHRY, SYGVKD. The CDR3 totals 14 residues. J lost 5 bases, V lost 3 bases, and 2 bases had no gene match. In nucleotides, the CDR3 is TGTGCCATCAGTGAACCTAGCGGGACCGGGGAGCTGTTTTTT. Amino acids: CAISEPSGTGELFF.

The CDR3 nucleotides are TGTGCCGTTCGGGACAGGGAGAGCACTGAAGCTTTCTTT. It codes for CAVRDRESTEAFF. J is TRBJ1-1 and V is TRBV10-3; TRBD1 matches 9 bases. With 11 bases clipped from V and 4 bases from J, the junction kept 8 bases outside the gene matches. The CDR3 is made up of 13 amino acids. Per germline, CDR1 ENHRY and CDR2 SYGVKD.

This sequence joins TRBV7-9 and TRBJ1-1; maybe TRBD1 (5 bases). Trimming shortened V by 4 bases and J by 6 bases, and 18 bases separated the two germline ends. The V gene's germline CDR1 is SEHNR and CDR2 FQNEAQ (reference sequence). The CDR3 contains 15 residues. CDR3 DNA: TGTGCCAGCAGCTCAATGGGGGTCGCGGTCGCTGAAGCTTTCTTT. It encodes CASSSMGVAVAEAFF.

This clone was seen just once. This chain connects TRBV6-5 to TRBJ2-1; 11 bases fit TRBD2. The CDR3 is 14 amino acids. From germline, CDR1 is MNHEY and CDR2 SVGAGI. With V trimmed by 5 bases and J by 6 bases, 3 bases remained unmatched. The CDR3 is CASSTLAGANEQFF. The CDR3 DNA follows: TGTGCCAGCAGTACACTAGCGGGAGCCAATGAGCAGTTCTTC.

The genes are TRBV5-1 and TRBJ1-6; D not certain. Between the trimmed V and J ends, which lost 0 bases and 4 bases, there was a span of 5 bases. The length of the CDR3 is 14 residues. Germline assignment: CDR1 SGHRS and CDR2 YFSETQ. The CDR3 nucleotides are TGCGCCAGCAGCTTGGTGGAATATAATTCACCCCTCCACTTT. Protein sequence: CASSLVEYNSPLHF.

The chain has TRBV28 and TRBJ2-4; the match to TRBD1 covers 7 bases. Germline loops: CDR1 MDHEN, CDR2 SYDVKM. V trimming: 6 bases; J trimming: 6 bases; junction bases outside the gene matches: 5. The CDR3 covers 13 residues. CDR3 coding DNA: TGTGCCAGCAGCCGCGCAGGGGGAAACATTCAGTACTTC. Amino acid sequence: CASSRAGGNIQYF. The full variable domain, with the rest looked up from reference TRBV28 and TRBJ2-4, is DVKVTQSSRYLVKRTGEKVFLECVQDMDHENMFWYRQDPGLGLRLIYFSYDVKMKEKGDIPEGYSVSREKKERFSLILESASTNQTSMYLCASSRAGGNIQYFGAGTRLSVL.

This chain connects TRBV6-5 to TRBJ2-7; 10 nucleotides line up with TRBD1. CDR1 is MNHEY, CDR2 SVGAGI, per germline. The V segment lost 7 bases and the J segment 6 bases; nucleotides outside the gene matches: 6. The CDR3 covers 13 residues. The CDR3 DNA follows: TGTGCCAGCAAGGACAGGGGGGTCTTCGAGCAGTACTTC. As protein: CASKDRGVFEQYF.

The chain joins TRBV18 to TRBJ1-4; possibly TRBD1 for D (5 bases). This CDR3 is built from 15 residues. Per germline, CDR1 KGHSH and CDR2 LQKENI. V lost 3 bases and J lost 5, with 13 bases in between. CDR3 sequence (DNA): TGTGCCAGCTCACCCGGGACCCGAGGGAATGAAAAACTGTTTTTT. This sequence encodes CASSPGTRGNEKLFF.

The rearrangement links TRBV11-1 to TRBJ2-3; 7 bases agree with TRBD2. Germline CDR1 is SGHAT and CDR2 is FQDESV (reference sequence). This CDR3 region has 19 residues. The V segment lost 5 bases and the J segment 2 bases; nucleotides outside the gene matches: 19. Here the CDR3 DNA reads TGTGCCAGCAGCCCTACTTTGGGGGAGGGCCTTTCTCACACAGATACGCAGTATTTT. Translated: CASSPTLGEGLSHTDTQYF.

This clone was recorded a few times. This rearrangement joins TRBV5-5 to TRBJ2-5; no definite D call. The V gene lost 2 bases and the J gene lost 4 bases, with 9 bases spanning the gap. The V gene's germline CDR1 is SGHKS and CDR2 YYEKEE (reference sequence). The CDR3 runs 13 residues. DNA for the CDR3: TGTGCCAGCAGCTTTCAGAGCTTAGAGACCCAGTACTTC. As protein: CASSFQSLETQYF.

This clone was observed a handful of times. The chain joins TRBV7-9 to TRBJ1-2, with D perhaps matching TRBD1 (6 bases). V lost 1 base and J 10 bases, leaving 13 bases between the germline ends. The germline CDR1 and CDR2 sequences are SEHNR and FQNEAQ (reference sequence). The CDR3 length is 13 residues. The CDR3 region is CASSLGAGEDYTF. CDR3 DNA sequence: TGTGCCAGCAGCTTAGGTGCAGGGGAGGACTACACCTTC.

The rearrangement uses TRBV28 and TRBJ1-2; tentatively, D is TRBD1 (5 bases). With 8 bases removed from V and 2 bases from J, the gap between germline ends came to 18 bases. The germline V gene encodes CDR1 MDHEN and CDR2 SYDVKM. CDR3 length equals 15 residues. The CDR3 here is CASVIGQGGNYGYTF. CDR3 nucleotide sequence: TGTGCCAGCGTGATTGGGCAGGGTGGGAACTATGGCTACACCTTC.

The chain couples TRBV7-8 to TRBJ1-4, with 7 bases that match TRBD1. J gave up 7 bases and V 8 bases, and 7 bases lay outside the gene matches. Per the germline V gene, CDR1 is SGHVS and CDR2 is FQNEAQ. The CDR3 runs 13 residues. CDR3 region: CASAGGGGEKLFF. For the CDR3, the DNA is TGTGCCAGCGCGGGAGGGGGCGGTGAAAAACTGTTTTTT.

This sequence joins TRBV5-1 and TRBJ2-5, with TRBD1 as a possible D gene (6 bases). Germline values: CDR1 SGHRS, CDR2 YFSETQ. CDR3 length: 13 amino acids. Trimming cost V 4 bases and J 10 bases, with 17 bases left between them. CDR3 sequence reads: CASSTSGQQDQYF. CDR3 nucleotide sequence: TGCGCCAGCAGCACCTCCGGACAGCAGGACCAGTACTTC.